This TCR beta chain was captured by sequencing in a study of CXCR3-negative and CXCR3-positive naive CD8 T cells. A word on this clonotype: The antigen is undetermined.

The CDR3 runs to 16 residues. The libraries of TRB cDNA were constructed through 5' RACE using UMI labels. TCRdb reworked the 5' RACE reads into one entry per CDR3 protein, no DNA. This table lists around 160,000 distinct CDR3 sequences. General study results and limits: CXCR3-negative naive cells had less hydrophobic TRB CDR3s than did CXCR3-positive naive cells. TRBV-TRBJ usage was alike in naive CXCR3-negative and CXCR3-positive cells but differed in memory cells.

Every subset of CD8+ T cells was sorted in triplicate at roughly 300,000 cells each. The CD45RO-CCR7+CD27+CD95- phenotype denoted naive CD8+ T cells. This chain connects TRBV12-3 or TRBV12-4 to TRBJ2-1; as DNA is missing, the TRBD1 call by TCRdb cannot be tested. The sequence was obtained from a human donor in good health. Some clones in this sample may be carry-over from other donors' samples. Sample: naive CXCR3+ CD8+ T cells from blood. As to subset: CD45RO-CCR7+CD27+CD95- naive CD8+ T cells expressing CXCR3 (TNR3+). The CDR3 loop reads CASSLEGLSSYNEQFF.